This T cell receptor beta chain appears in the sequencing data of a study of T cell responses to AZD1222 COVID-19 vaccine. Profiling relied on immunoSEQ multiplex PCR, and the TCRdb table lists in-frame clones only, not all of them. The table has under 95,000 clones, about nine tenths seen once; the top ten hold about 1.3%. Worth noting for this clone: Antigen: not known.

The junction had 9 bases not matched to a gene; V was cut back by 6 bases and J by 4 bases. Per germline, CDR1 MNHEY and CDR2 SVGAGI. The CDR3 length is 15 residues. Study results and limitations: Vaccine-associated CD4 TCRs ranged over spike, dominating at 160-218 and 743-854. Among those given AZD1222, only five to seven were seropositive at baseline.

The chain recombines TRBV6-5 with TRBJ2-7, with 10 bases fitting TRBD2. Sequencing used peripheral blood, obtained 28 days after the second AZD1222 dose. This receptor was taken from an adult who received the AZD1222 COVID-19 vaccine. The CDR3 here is CASRLTSGETYEQYF. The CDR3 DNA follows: TGTGCCAGCAGATTAACTAGCGGGGAAACATACGAGCAGTACTTC.